This TCR beta chain was recorded in a study of blood T cell repertoires in COVID-19. Across the whole study: COVID-19 samples from acute and convalescent phases originated in the United States, Italy and Spain.

Participants spanned ages roughly 18 to 95 years and resided in fewer than 30 US areas. Clinical history as reported by participants underpinned cohort assignment. Donors in Cohort 3 counted as recovered after two negative PCRs, clearance, or symptom resolution. Only in-frame clones appear in the TCRdb table, and some are missing; sequencing was by immunoSEQ multiplex PCR. The repertoire holds around 400,000 clones, around 83% seen once, with less than 6% in the top ten. The CDR3 runs to 15 residues. Germline V gene sequence: CDR1 SGHRS, CDR2 YFSETQ. Trimming pared 5 bases from V and 2 bases from J, leaving 16 bases between.

The rearrangement joins TRBV5-1 to TRBJ1-2; TRBD1 might be the D (6 bases). The sequencing input was PBMCs or T cells enriched from blood (not recorded which). The receptor comes from a woman in her forties or fifties who had recovered from COVID-19. CDR3 protein: CASSREGGTNYGYTF. The CDR3, as DNA: TGCGCCAGCAGTCGGGAGGGGGGAACGAACTATGGCTACACCTTC.